This TCR beta chain was identified in a study of T cells in Graves' hyperthyroidism and ophthalmopathy. Overall study results and limits: It was a median about 6.5 months before onset that the model predicted ophthalmopathy. Stable hyperthyroidism was separated from ophthalmopathy by a model based on 13 V-J features. Among clonotypes expanded in thyroid above 0.001, most were also found in blood.

V shed 1 base and J 3 bases; nucleotides not matched to a gene: 10. The CDR3 is made up of 16 amino acids. Germline V CDR1 and CDR2: SQVTM, ANQGSEA. There were TCR beta CDR3 regions amplified from RNA transcripts. An initial round of RT-PCR targeting the TCR CDR3 relied on the HTBI primer set. TCRdb processed the multiplex PCR reads anew with MiXCR; each CDR3 protein has one entry. The sample yields 500,000 to 700,000 distinct CDR3 sequences, roughly a sixth seen once. PBMCs were obtained from over 8.5 ml fresh peripheral blood. In the case of this clonotype: Its antigen is not known.

V gene TRBV29-1 combines with J gene TRBJ2-7; TRBD1 matches 9 bases. This clonotype was sampled from a woman aged 18-29 years with Graves' hyperthyroidism. The sequenced sample consisted of blood. The CDR3 coding sequence is TGCAGCGTTGAAGGGTCGCTGGACAGGGGAATCTACGAGCAGTACTTC. As protein: CSVEGSLDRGIYEQYF.